This TCR beta chain was identified in a study of blood T cell repertoires in COVID-19. Sequencing used immunoSEQ multiplex PCR; TCRdb keeps in-frame clones, though not all of them. In the table there are about 180,000 clones, about 78% of which are singletons. In germline, CDR1 is SQVTM, CDR2 ANQGSEA. V trimming: 4 bases; J trimming: 1 base; junction bases outside the gene matches: 6. The CDR3 loop spans 15 amino acids. The sequence came from a woman in her fifties or sixties who had recovered from COVID-19. Material for sequencing was PBMCs or T cells enriched from blood (not recorded which). The rearrangement links TRBV29-1 to TRBJ2-3; 9 positions agree with TRBD2. CDR3 sequence reads: CSVGKREVGTDTQYF. The CDR3 nucleotides read TGCAGCGTTGGGAAGCGGGAGGTAGGCACAGATACGCAGTATTTT.